This T cell receptor beta chain was recorded in a study of tumor-infiltrating lymphocytes in primary liver carcinoma. Whole-study results and caveats: Tumor-blood pairs (like tumor-adjacent pairs) overlapped less than tumor region pairs did. Top-250-clone fractions were significantly higher in tumors than in blood (p = 0.039).

The tissue used was unsorted bulk material of about 19-34 mg. RNA and DNA were co-extracted from it with the AllPrep DNA/RNA mini kit. Regarding this clonotype: As yet, its antigen is unknown. A read error may account for a junction end that differs from germline.

Researchers generated TCR beta cDNA from roughly 510 ng of total RNA, relying on a constant-region primer. Nested multiplex PCR, run for three rounds with slightly modified ARM-PCR, yielded TCR beta libraries. For roughly 10 cycles apiece, the opening two PCR rounds ran with TRBV1-TRBV30 forward primers and a C-beta reverse primer. TCRdb passed the multiplex PCR reads through MiXCR, listing each CDR3 protein once. The sample yields 20,000 to 25,000 distinct CDR3 sequences, about 79% seen once. The CDR3 extends over 16 amino acids. Germline CDR1 reads MGHDK; CDR2 reads SYGVNS. The source is a young woman with primary liver carcinoma and hepatitis B virus infection. The sequencing input was liver tumor tissue from sampling region 1. Subset denoted: tumor region T1, superior pole. The chain recombines TRBV25-1 with TRBJ2-3, with a possible D match to TRBD2 (5 bases). DNA for the CDR3: TGTGTCAGCAGTGCCCCGGAACGGAGGAGTGGAGTAGCGCAGTATTTT. This codes for CVSSAPERRSGVAQYF.